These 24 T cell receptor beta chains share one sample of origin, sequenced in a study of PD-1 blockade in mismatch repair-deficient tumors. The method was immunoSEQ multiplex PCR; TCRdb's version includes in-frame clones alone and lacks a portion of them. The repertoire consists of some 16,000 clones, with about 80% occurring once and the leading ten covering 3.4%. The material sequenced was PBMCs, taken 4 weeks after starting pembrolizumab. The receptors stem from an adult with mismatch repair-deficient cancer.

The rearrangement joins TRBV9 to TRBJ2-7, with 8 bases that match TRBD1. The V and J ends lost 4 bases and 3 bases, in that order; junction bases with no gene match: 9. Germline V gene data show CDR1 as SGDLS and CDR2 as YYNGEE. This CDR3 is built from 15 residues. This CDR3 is CASSPRDRTVYEQYF. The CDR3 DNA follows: TGTGCCAGCAGCCCCCGGGACAGGACCGTCTACGAGCAGTACTTC.

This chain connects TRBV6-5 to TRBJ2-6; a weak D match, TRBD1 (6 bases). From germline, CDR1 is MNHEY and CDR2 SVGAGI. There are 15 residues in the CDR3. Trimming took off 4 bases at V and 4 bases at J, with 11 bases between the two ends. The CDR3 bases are TGTGCCAGCAGTTCAACAGGGACCGGGGCCAACGTCCTGACTTTC. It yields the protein CASSSTGTGANVLTF.

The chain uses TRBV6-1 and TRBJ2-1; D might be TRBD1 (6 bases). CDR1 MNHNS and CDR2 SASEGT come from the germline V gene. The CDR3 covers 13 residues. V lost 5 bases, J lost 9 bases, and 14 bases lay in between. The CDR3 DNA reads TGTGCCAGCAGTCCCAGGGGTACCGGTGAGCAGTTCTTC. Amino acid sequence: CASSPRGTGEQFF.

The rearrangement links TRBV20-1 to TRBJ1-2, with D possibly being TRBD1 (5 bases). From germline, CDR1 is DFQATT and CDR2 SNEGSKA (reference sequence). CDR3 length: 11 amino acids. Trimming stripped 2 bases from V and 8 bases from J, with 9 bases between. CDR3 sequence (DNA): TGCAGTGCTAGACAGGGAGGAGGCTACACCTTC. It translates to CSARQGGGYTF.

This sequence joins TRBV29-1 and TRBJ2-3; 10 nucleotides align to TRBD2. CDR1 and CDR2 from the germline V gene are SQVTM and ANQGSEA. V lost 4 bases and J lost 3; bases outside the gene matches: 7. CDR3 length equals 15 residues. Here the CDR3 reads CSVAYLAGVTDTQYF. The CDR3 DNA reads TGCAGCGTTGCCTACCTAGCGGGAGTGACAGATACGCAGTATTTT.

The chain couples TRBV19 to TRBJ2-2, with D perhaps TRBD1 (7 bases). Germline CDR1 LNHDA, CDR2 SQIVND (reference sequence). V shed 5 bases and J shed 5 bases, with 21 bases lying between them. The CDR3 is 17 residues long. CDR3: CASSSRTTPTGTGELFF. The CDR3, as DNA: TGTGCCAGTAGTTCCCGGACTACCCCGACAGGGACCGGGGAGCTGTTTTTT.

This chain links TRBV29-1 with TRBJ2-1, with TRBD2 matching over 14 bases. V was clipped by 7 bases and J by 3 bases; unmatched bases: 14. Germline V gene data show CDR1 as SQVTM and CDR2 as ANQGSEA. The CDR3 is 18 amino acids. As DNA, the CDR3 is TGCAGCGCCGCCGGGACTAGCGGGAGTGGGCGCTTCTACAATGAGCAGTTCTTC. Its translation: CSAAGTSGSGRFYNEQFF.

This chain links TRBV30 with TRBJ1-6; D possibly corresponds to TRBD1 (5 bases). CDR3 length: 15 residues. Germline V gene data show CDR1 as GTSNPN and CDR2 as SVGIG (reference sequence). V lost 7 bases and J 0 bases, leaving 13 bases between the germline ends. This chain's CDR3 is CALREGSSYNSPLHF. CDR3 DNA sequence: TGTGCCTTACGGGAGGGGAGCTCCTATAATTCACCCCTCCACTTT. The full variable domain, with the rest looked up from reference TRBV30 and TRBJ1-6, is SQTIHQWPATLVQPVGSPLSLECTVEGTSNPNLYWYRQAAGRGLQLLFYSVGIGQISSEVPQNLSASRPQDRQFILSSKKLLLSDSGFYLCALREGSSYNSPLHFGNGTRLTVT.

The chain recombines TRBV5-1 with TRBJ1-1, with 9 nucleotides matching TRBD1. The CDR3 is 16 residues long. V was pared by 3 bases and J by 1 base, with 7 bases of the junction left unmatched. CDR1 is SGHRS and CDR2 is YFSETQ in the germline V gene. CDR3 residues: CASSSLGQGANTEAFF. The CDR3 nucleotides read TGCGCCAGCAGCTCCCTGGGACAGGGCGCGAACACTGAAGCTTTCTTT.

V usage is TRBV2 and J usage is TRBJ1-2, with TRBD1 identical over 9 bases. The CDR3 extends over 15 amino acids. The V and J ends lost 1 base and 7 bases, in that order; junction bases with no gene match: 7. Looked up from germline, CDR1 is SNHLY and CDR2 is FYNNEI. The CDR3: CASSEGPWTGVGYTF. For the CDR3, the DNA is TGTGCCAGCAGTGAAGGCCCTTGGACAGGGGTTGGCTACACCTTC.

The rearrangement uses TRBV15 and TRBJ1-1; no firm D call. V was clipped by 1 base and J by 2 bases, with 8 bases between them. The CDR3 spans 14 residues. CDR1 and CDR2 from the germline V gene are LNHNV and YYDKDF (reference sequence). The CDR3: CATSRAQFNTEAFF. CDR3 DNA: TGTGCCACCAGCAGAGCCCAGTTTAACACTGAAGCTTTCTTT.

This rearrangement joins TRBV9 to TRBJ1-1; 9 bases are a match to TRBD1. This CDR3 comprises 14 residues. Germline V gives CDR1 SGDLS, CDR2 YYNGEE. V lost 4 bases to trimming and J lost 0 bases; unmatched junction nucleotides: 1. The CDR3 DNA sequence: TGTGCCAGCAGCTACAGGGGGCTGAACACTGAAGCTTTCTTT. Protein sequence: CASSYRGLNTEAFF.

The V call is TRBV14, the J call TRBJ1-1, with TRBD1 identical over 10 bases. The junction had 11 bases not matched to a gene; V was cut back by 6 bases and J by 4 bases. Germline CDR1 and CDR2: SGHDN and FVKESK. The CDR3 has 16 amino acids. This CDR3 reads CASSPLPGQGLTEAFF. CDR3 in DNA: TGTGCCAGCAGTCCCTTACCGGGACAGGGGCTCACTGAAGCTTTCTTT.

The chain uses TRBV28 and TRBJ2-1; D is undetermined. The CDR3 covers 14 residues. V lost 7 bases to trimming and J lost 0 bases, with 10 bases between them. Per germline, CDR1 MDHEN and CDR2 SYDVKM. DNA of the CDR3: TGTGCCAGCACTACGTTAAGCTCCTACAATGAGCAGTTCTTC. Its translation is CASTTLSSYNEQFF.

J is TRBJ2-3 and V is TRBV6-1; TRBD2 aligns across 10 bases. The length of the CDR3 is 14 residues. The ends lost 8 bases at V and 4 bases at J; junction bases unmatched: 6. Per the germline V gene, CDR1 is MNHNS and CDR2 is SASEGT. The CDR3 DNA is TGTGCCAGCGACGCTAGCGGGAGCCCAGATACGCAGTATTTT. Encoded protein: CASDASGSPDTQYF.

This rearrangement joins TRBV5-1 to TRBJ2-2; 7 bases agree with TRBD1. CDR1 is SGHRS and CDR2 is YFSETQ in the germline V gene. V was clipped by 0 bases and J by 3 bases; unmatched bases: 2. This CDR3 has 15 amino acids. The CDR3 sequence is CASSLEGADTGELFF. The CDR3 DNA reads TGCGCCAGCAGCTTGGAGGGGGCGGACACCGGGGAGCTGTTTTTT.

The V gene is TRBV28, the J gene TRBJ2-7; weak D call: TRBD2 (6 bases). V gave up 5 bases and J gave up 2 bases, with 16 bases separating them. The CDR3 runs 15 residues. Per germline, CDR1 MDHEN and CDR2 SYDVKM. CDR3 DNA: TGTGCCAGCAGTCTAATACCTCCGGGAGCCTACGAGCAGTACTTC. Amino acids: CASSLIPPGAYEQYF. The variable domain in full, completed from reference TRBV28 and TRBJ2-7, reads DVKVTQSSRYLVKRTGEKVFLECVQDMDHENMFWYRQDPGLGLRLIYFSYDVKMKEKGDIPEGYSVSREKKERFSLILESASTNQTSMYLCASSLIPPGAYEQYFGPGTRLTVT.

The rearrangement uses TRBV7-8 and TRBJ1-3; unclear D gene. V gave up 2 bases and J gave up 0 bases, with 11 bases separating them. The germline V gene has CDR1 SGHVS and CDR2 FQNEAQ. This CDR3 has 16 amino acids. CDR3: CASSLYGESSGNTIYF. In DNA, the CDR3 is TGTGCCAGCAGCTTATACGGGGAGAGCTCTGGAAACACCATATATTTT.

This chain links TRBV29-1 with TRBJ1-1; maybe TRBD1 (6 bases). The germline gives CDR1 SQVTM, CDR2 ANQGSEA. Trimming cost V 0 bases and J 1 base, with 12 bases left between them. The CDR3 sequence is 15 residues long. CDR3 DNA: TGCAGCGTTGAAGATCAAGGGACACCGAACACTGAAGCTTTCTTT. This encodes CSVEDQGTPNTEAFF.

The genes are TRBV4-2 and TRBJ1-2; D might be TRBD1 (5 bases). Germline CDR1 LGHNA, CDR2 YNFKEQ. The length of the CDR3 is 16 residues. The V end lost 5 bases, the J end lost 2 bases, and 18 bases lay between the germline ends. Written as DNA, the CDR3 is TGTGCCAGCAGCGCTTCGGGCGGGGGGAAGAACTATGGCTACACCTTC. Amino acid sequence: CASSASGGGKNYGYTF.

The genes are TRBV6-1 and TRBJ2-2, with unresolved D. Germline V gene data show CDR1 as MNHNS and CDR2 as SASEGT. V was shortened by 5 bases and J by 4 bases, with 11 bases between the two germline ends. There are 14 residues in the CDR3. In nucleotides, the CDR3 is TGTGCCAGCAGTTCCGACATACTCACCGGGGAGCTGTTTTTT. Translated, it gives CASSSDILTGELFF.

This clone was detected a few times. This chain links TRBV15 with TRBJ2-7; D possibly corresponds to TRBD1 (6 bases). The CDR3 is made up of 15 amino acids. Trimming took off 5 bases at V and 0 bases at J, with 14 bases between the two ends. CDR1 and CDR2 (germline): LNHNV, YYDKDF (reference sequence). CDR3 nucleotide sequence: TGTGCCACCAGCTGGACAGCGGTAGGCTCCTACGAGCAGTACTTC. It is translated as CATSWTAVGSYEQYF.

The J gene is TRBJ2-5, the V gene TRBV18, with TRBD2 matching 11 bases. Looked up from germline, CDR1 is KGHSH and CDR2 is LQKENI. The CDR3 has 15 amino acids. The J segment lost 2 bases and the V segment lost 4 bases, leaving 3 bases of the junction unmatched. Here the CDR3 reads CASSLTSGNQETQYF. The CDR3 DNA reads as TGTGCCAGCTCACTGACTAGCGGGAATCAAGAGACCCAGTACTTC.

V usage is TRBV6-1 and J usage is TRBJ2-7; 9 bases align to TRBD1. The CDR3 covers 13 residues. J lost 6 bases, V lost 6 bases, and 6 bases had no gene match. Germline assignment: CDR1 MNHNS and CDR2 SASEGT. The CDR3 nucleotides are TGTGCCAGCAGCGTACAGGGGGCCACCGAGCAGTACTTC. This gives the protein CASSVQGATEQYF.